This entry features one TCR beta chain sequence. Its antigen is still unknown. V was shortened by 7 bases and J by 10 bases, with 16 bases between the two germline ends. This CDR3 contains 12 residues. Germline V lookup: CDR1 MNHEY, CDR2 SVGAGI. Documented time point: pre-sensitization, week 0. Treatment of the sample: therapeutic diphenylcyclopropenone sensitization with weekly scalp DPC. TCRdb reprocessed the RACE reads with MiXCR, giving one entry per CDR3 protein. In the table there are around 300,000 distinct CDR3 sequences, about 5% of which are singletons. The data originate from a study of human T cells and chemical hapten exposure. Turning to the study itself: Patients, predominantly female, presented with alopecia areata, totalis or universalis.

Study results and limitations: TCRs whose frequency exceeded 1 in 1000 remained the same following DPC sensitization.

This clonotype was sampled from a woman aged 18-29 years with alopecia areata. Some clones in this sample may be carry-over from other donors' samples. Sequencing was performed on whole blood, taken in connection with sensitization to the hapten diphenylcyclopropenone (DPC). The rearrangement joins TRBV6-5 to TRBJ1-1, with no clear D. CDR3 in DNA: TGTGCCAGCATTGACGACCGGACGGTAGCTTTCTTT. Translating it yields CASIDDRTVAFF.